Shown below are 22 T cell receptor beta chains from a single sample sequenced in a study of blood T cell repertoires in COVID-19. Sequencing used immunoSEQ multiplex PCR; TCRdb keeps in-frame clones, though not all of them. This table holds more than 200,000 clones, roughly 87% found once. Sequences were obtained from PBMCs or T cells enriched from blood (not recorded which). Receptors originate from a woman in her twenties or thirties with acute COVID-19.

This clone was detected a few times. The chain couples TRBV19 to TRBJ1-2; TRBD1 matches 7 bases. Looked up from germline, CDR1 is LNHDA and CDR2 is SQIVND (reference sequence). Trimming at V came to 2 bases and at J to 8 bases, leaving 8 bases not matched to a gene. The CDR3 runs 14 residues. In DNA, the CDR3 is TGTGCCAGTAGTATAAAGCGACAGGGCGGCGGCTACACCTTC. It translates to CASSIKRQGGGYTF.

The chain has TRBV18 and TRBJ1-2; D remains ambiguous. Deletions cut 0 bases from V and 4 bases from J, with 9 bases between. In germline, CDR1 is KGHSH, CDR2 LQKENI. The CDR3 is 14 residues long. The CDR3 loop is CASSPPSRGYGYTF. The CDR3 DNA follows: TGTGCCAGCTCACCACCAAGTCGAGGCTATGGCTACACCTTC.

The genes are TRBV7-8 and TRBJ1-3; D remains unclear. The CDR3 length is 16 residues. The ends were cut back, 0 bases at V and 0 bases at J, with 9 bases in the middle. In germline, CDR1 is SGHVS, CDR2 FQNEAQ. The CDR3 DNA is TGTGCCAGCAGCTTAGCGGCAGTGATCTCTGGAAACACCATATATTTT. Protein sequence: CASSLAAVISGNTIYF. Full variable domain (rest looked up from reference TRBV7-8 and TRBJ1-3): GAGVSQSPRYKVAKRGQDVALRCDPISGHVSLFWYQQALGQGPEFLTYFQNEAQLDKSGLPSDRFFAERPEGSVSTLKIQRTQQEDSAVYLCASSLAAVISGNTIYFGEGSWLTVV.

This clone was counted once. The V and J genes are TRBV7-2 and TRBJ1-2; D is perhaps TRBD1 (6 bases). CDR1 is SGHTA, CDR2 FQGNSA, per germline. Trimming cost V 5 bases and J 7 bases, with 17 bases left between them. CDR3 size: 14 residues. In nucleotides, the CDR3 is TGTGCCAGCAGCCCAAATACAGGGTCCCCTGGCTACACCTTC. Encoded protein: CASSPNTGSPGYTF.

This clone was recorded once. The J gene is TRBJ2-3, the V gene TRBV14; D may be TRBD1 (6 bases). The CDR3 loop spans 16 amino acids. The germline V and J ends were trimmed by 0 bases and 1 base, with 11 bases remaining between them. The germline V gene has CDR1 SGHDN and CDR2 FVKESK. The CDR3 protein is CASSQDYRARTDTQYF. CDR3 DNA sequence: TGTGCCAGCAGCCAAGATTACAGGGCTCGCACAGATACGCAGTATTTT.

The chain recombines TRBV7-9 with TRBJ2-7; D unclear. The CDR3 spans 16 residues. Germline V gives CDR1 SEHNR, CDR2 FQNEAQ (reference sequence). V was pared by 1 base and J by 2 bases, with 15 bases between. The CDR3 reads CASSLGEQPVTYEQYF. As DNA, the CDR3 is TGTGCCAGCAGCTTAGGCGAACAGCCCGTTACCTACGAGCAGTACTTC. Filled out from reference TRBV7-9 and TRBJ2-7, the complete variable domain reads DTGVSQNPRHKITKRGQNVTFRCDPISEHNRLYWYRQTLGQGPEFLTYFQNEAQLEKSRLLSDRFSAERPKGSFSTLEIQRTEQGDSAMYLCASSLGEQPVTYEQYFGPGTRLTVT.

The sample holds one count of this clone. The rearrangement links TRBV7-3 to TRBJ2-1; the match to TRBD1 covers 7 bases. The CDR3 consists of 17 residues. The J segment lost 1 base and the V segment lost 1 base, leaving 7 bases of the junction unmatched. Per germline, CDR1 SGHTA and CDR2 FQGTGA. The CDR3 sequence: CASSLSSRGMSYNEQFF. The DNA of the CDR3 is TGTGCCAGCAGCTTAAGTAGCAGGGGGATGTCCTACAATGAGCAGTTCTTC.

V is TRBV5-5 and J is TRBJ2-5; 8 bases are shared with TRBD2. The CDR3 has 15 amino acids. Germline CDR1 SGHKS, CDR2 YYEKEE (reference sequence). J was trimmed by 3 bases and V by 4 bases; bases with no gene match: 8. CDR3 loop: CASSRASGLEETQYF. CDR3 coding DNA: TGTGCCAGCAGCAGAGCCTCGGGACTAGAAGAGACCCAGTACTTC.

The V call is TRBV3-1 (or the pseudogene TRBV3-2), the J call TRBJ1-1; D is uncertain. In germline, CDR1 is LGHDT, CDR2 YNNKEL (reference sequence). The CDR3 loop spans 12 amino acids. The V gene lost 2 bases and the J gene lost 4 bases, with 5 bases spanning the gap. The CDR3 region has the DNA TGTGCCAGCAGCCAAACGGGCACTGAAGCTTTCTTT. This encodes CASSQTGTEAFF.

The chain is built from TRBV5-6 and TRBJ2-5; TRBD1 is a possible D gene (6 bases). Trimming cost V 2 bases and J 2 bases, with 16 bases left between them. Germline CDR1 and CDR2: SGHDT and YYEEEE. This CDR3 spans 16 amino acids. CDR3 residues: CASSFGQTTRQETQYF. The CDR3 coding sequence is TGTGCCAGCAGCTTCGGACAGACGACGAGACAAGAGACCCAGTACTTC.

V is TRBV9 and J is TRBJ2-7; 9 nucleotides align to TRBD1. Germline V gene lookup returns CDR1 SGDLS and CDR2 YYNGEE. CDR3 length equals 16 residues. V was clipped by 0 bases and J by 3 bases; unmatched bases: 7. The CDR3 loop is CASSVGVDRGVYEQYF. The DNA of the CDR3 is TGTGCCAGCAGCGTAGGAGTGGACAGGGGAGTCTACGAGCAGTACTTC. The whole variable domain, filled in from reference TRBV9 and TRBJ2-7, reads DSGVTQTPKHLITATGQRVTLRCSPRSGDLSVYWYQQSLDQGLQFLIQYYNGEERAKGNILERFSAQQFPDLHSELNLSSLELGDSALYFCASSVGVDRGVYEQYFGPGTRLTVT.

This clone has more than one count but fewer than ten. The V call is TRBV30, the J call TRBJ1-2; D gene unclear. The CDR3 consists of 12 residues. Germline CDR1 is GTSNPN and CDR2 is SVGIG (reference sequence). Trimming took 3 bases from V and 3 from J, leaving 8 bases between them. This chain's CDR3 is CAWSRRYYGYTF. The CDR3 DNA reads as TGTGCCTGGAGCCGGAGATACTATGGCTACACCTTC.

This sequence joins TRBV7-9 and TRBJ1-1, with D possibly TRBD1 on 6 matching bases. Trimming cost V 7 bases and J 4 bases, with 16 bases left between them. Germline V gene data show CDR1 as SEHNR and CDR2 as FQNEAQ (reference sequence). This CDR3 has 14 amino acids. The CDR3 region is CASTVGQGLTEAFF. CDR3 sequence (DNA): TGTGCCAGCACCGTCGGCCAGGGGCTCACTGAAGCTTTCTTT.

The chain couples TRBV28 to TRBJ2-7; 10 bases align to TRBD2. V lost 2 bases to trimming and J lost 4 bases; unmatched junction nucleotides: 5. Germline values: CDR1 MDHEN, CDR2 SYDVKM. The CDR3 sequence is 15 residues long. The CDR3 is CASSLPGTSVYEQYF. DNA of the CDR3: TGTGCCAGCAGTTTACCCGGGACTAGCGTTTACGAGCAGTACTTC.

The sample holds one count of this clone. V gene TRBV27 combines with J gene TRBJ2-2, with D possibly matching TRBD1 (5 bases). Trimming cost V 4 bases and J 3 bases, with 6 bases left between them. CDR1 is MNHEY and CDR2 is SMNVEV in the germline V gene (reference sequence). There are 13 residues in the CDR3. Written as DNA, the CDR3 is TGTGCCAGCAGTTCCAGGGACACCGGGGAGCTGTTTTTT. It is translated as CASSSRDTGELFF.

This clone was detected once. This sequence joins TRBV7-3 and TRBJ2-3, with D hard to call. Trimming cost V 4 bases and J 2 bases, with 7 bases left between them. This CDR3 has 13 amino acids. CDR1 and CDR2 (germline): SGHTA, FQGTGA. CDR3 DNA: TGTGCCAGCAGCTCGTTGTTCACAGATACGCAGTATTTT. Encoded protein: CASSSLFTDTQYF. The complete variable domain, with remaining parts taken from reference TRBV7-3 and TRBJ2-3, reads GAGVSQTPSNKVTEKGKYVELRCDPISGHTALYWYRQSLGQGPEFLIYFQGTGAADDSGLPNDRFFAVRPEGSVSTLKIQRTERGDSAVYLCASSSLFTDTQYFGPGTRLTVL.

CDR3 protein: CASRSQQGGAQYF. CDR3 coding DNA: TGTGCCAGCAGGTCCCAACAGGGGGGGGCCCAGTACTTC. V is TRBV6-6 and J is TRBJ2-5; a possible D gene is TRBD1 (8 bases). Deletions cut 6 bases from V and 9 bases from J, with 17 bases between. The CDR3 runs to 13 residues. CDR1 MNHNY and CDR2 SVGAGI come from the germline V gene (reference sequence).

CDR3 residues: CASYRFKAFF. In DNA form, the CDR3 reads TGTGCCAGCTACAGGTTTAAGGCTTTCTTT. The chain has TRBV6-5 and TRBJ1-1, with D perhaps TRBD1 (5 bases). V was shortened by 8 bases and J by 11 bases, with 12 bases between the two germline ends. The CDR3 covers 10 residues. Per germline, CDR1 MNHEY and CDR2 SVGAGI.

The chain is built from TRBV12-1 and TRBJ2-4; TRBD1 is taken as the D call from the table, unchecked against the DNA. TRBV12-1 is labeled a pseudogene. The CDR3 length is 20 residues. The CDR3, as DNA: TGTGCCAGCAGCTTTGCGGGACAGGGGGCTACCTCACTAGCCAAAAACATTCAGTACTTC. Protein sequence: CASSFAGQGATSLAKNIQYF.

The chain couples TRBV7-2 to TRBJ1-5, with 7 bases that match TRBD1. Germline V gives CDR1 SGHTA, CDR2 FQGNSA. The CDR3 totals 14 residues. With 4 bases clipped from V and 7 bases from J, the junction kept 7 bases outside the gene matches. CDR3 sequence (DNA): TGTGCCAGCAGCTCTGACAGGGTATTGCAGCCCCAGCATTTT. This gives the protein CASSSDRVLQPQHF.

This clone was seen just once. This chain uses TRBV6-4 with TRBJ2-3; 9 bases fit TRBD1. V lost 2 bases and J lost 8; bases outside the gene matches: 8. The CDR3 totals 15 residues. The V gene's germline CDR1 is MRHNA and CDR2 SNTAGT. The CDR3 loop reads CASSDPGQGATTQYF. The CDR3 coding sequence is TGTGCCAGCAGTGACCCGGGACAGGGTGCAACTACGCAGTATTTT.

The chain combines TRBV19 with TRBJ1-4, with 12 bases lining up with TRBD1. The length of the CDR3 is 15 residues. The ends lost 7 bases at V and 8 bases at J; junction bases unmatched: 8. Germline loops: CDR1 LNHDA, CDR2 SQIVND (reference sequence). CDR3 protein: CASTIRDRGREKLFF. In DNA, the CDR3 is TGTGCCAGTACCATCCGGGACAGGGGGCGAGAAAAACTGTTTTTT. The full variable domain, its missing parts supplied by reference TRBV19 and TRBJ1-4, is DGGITQSPKYLFRKEGQNVTLSCEQNLNHDAMYWYRQDPGQGLRLIYYSQIVNDFQKGDIAEGYSVSREKKESFPLTVTSAQKNPTAFYLCASTIRDRGREKLFFGSGTQLSVL.